Detailed here is one T cell receptor (beta chain). This table comes from immunoSEQ multiplex PCR, and its TCRdb copy is limited to in-frame clones, with some not included. The table lists roughly 280,000 clones, 85% to 90% of them singletons. The entry originates in a study of blood T cell repertoires in COVID-19. The CDR3 spans 14 residues. The trim removed 3 bases at V and 5 bases at J, leaving 1 base unmatched. The germline gives CDR1 KGHSH, CDR2 LQKENI. Source material: PBMCs or T cells enriched from blood (not recorded which). V is TRBV18 and J is TRBJ2-1; 10 bases match TRBD1. This TCR was sampled from a woman aged 55-69 years who had recovered from COVID-19. Here the CDR3 DNA reads TGTGCCAGCTCACCCGGACAGGGGGACAATGAGCAGTTCTTC. It codes for CASSPGQGDNEQFF.